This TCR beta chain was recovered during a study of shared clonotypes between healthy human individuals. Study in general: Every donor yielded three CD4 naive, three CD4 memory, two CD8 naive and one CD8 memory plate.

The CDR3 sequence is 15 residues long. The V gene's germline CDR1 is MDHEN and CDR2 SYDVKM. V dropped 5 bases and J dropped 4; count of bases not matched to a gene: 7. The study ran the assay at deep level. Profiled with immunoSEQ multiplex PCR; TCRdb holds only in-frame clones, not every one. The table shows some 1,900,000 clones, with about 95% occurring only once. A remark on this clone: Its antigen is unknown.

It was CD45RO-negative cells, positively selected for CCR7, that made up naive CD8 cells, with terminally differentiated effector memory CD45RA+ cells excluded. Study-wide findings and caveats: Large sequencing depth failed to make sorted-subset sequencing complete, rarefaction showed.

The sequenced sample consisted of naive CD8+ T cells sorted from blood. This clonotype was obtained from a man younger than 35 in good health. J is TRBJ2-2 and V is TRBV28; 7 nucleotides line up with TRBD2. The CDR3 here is CASSPRGGSTGELFF. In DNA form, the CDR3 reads TGTGCCAGCAGTCCTCGGGGAGGGTCCACCGGGGAGCTGTTTTTT.